A selection of T cell receptor beta chains follows, all from one sample in a study of blood T cell repertoires in COVID-19. TCRdb's table, derived via immunoSEQ multiplex PCR, lists solely in-frame clones and lacks some. The sample records fewer than 200,000 clones, about four fifths being singletons. Sequenced: peripheral blood. Source of these receptors: a woman aged 55-69 years with COVID-19, enrolled during active disease. CDR3s include the opening cysteine and the closing phenylalanine or tryptophan. The order of the fields is CDR3 length, clone size, J gene, D gene, V gene, CDR3 protein, CDR3 DNA. A D gene is named only where the DNA matches it firmly. The size entry is marked missing in some rows and otherwise reads once, few, many or a size class.

>15|.|TRBJ1-2|.|TRBV28
CASRNLAGTNYGYTF
TGTGCCAGCAGGAATCTCGCGGGCACTAACTATGGCTACACCTTC
>17|.|TRBJ1-4|TRBD1|TRBV2
CASRMTGGPLTNEKLFF
TGTGCCAGCAGGATGACAGGGGGCCCTTTAACTAATGAAAAACTGTTTTTT
>13|.|TRBJ1-5|TRBD1|TRBV19
CASSDRGYQPQHF
TGTGCCAGTAGTGACAGGGGCTATCAGCCCCAGCATTTT
>15|once|TRBJ1-5|TRBD1|TRBV9
CASSVGGDRGTPQHF
TGTGCCAGCAGCGTAGGGGGTGACAGGGGGACGCCCCAGCATTTT
>14|.|TRBJ1-4|.|TRBV10-3
CAISPGPGEEKLFF
TGTGCCATCAGCCCCGGCCCAGGGGAGGAAAAACTGTTTTTT
>16|few|TRBJ1-1|.|TRBV10-2
CASSELLRGMNTEAFF
TGCGCCAGCAGTGAGCTCCTCAGGGGTATGAACACTGAAGCTTTCTTT
>16|.|TRBJ2-1|TRBD2|TRBV18
CASSLLSASGKDEQFF
TGTGCCAGCTCACTCCTTTCGGCTAGCGGGAAGGATGAGCAGTTCTTC
>14|.|TRBJ2-5|.|TRBV6-5
CASSYDRNQETQYF
TGTGCCAGCAGTTACGACAGGAACCAAGAGACCCAGTACTTC
>10|.|TRBJ2-7|.|TRBV20-1
CSARRSEQYF
TGCAGTGCTCGAAGGAGCGAGCAGTACTTC
>16|.|TRBJ2-2|TRBD2|TRBV23-1
CAPKGTGGENTGELFF
TGCGCCCCCAAAGGGACGGGGGGGGAGAACACCGGGGAGCTGTTTTTT
>14|.|TRBJ1-2|.|TRBV3-1/TRBV3-2
CASSPNPDSYGYTF
TGTGCCAGCAGCCCTAACCCCGATAGCTATGGCTACACCTTC
>13|.|TRBJ1-4|.|TRBV5-4
CASSGGQHEKLFF
TGTGCCAGCAGCGGTGGACAGCATGAAAAACTGTTTTTT
>14|.|TRBJ1-1|TRBD1|TRBV5-1
CASSPGQMNTEAFF
TGCGCCAGCAGCCCGGGACAGATGAACACTGAAGCTTTCTTT
>15|.|TRBJ2-1|TRBD2|TRBV2
CASSELAGEVSEQFF
TGTGCCAGCAGTGAACTAGCGGGAGAGGTTAGTGAGCAGTTCTTC
>15|few|TRBJ2-1|.|TRBV3-1/TRBV3-2
CASSQDGTDYNEQFF
TGTGCCAGCAGCCAAGACGGAACAGACTACAATGAGCAGTTCTTC
>13|few|TRBJ2-5|TRBD2|TRBV5-4
CASSLAGGETQYF
TGTGCCAGCAGCTTGGCGGGAGGGGAGACCCAGTACTTC
>16|once|TRBJ2-2|.|TRBV24-1
CATSDVPQSVTGELFF
TGTGCCACCAGTGATGTCCCCCAATCGGTCACCGGGGAGCTGTTTTTT
>13|.|TRBJ2-5|.|TRBV7-3
CASRAGGRETQYF
TGTGCCAGCAGGGCCGGGGGGCGAGAGACCCAGTACTTC
>17|.|TRBJ2-3|TRBD2|TRBV27
CASSLSAGRDYVDTQYF
TGTGCCAGCAGTTTATCCGCCGGGCGGGACTATGTAGATACGCAGTATTTT
>16|.|TRBJ1-5|.|TRBV19
CASSMVGPGSGQPQHF
TGTGCCAGTAGTATGGTAGGACCCGGGAGCGGTCAGCCCCAGCATTTT
>14|.|TRBJ1-1|TRBD1|TRBV5-5
CASSLMAGGPEAFF
TGTGCCAGCAGCTTGATGGCAGGGGGCCCTGAAGCTTTCTTT
>14|.|TRBJ2-3|TRBD2|TRBV29-1
CSVGTSGYTDTQYF
TGCAGCGTCGGGACTAGCGGTTACACAGATACGCAGTATTTT
>15|.|TRBJ2-3|TRBD2|TRBV9
CASSARGDSTDTQYF
TGTGCCAGCAGCGCCCGGGGGGATAGCACAGATACGCAGTATTTT
>12|.|TRBJ1-2|TRBD1|TRBV2
CASSTGRYGYTF
TGTGCCAGTTCGACAGGGCGGTATGGCTACACCTTC
>15|.|TRBJ1-2|.|TRBV13
CASSRLGGLLYGYTF
TGTGCCAGCAGCCGACTAGGTGGACTCCTCTATGGCTACACCTTC
>13|.|TRBJ2-5|.|TRBV2
CASSRDLQETQYF
TGTGCCAGCAGCAGGGATTTACAAGAGACCCAGTACTTC
>15|few|TRBJ2-1|TRBD2|TRBV19
CASSRGGSSYNEQFF
TGTGCCAGTAGTAGGGGCGGGAGCTCCTACAATGAGCAGTTCTTC
>16|.|TRBJ1-3|.|TRBV19
CASSTGSLGSGNTIYF
TGTGCCAGTAGTACGGGATCACTTGGCTCTGGAAACACCATATATTTT
>17|.|TRBJ2-3|TRBD2|TRBV18
CASSPRLAGAGTDTQYF
TGTGCCAGCTCACCTAGACTAGCGGGAGCTGGAACAGATACGCAGTATTTT
>16|.|TRBJ2-1|.|TRBV28
CASSLGGSRGENEQFF
TGTGCCAGCAGTTTAGGGGGGTCGCGGGGAGAGAATGAGCAGTTCTTC
>12|once|TRBJ2-1|.|TRBV5-1
CASSNNGNEQFF
TGCGCCAGCAGCAACAACGGGAATGAGCAGTTCTTC
>13|.|TRBJ2-1|.|TRBV11-2
CASSLAGAGEQFF
TGTGCCAGCAGCTTAGCAGGGGCAGGTGAGCAGTTCTTC
>15|.|TRBJ2-1|TRBD2|TRBV5-1
CASSLAAGGQGEQFF
TGCGCCAGCAGCTTGGCGGCGGGAGGGCAGGGTGAGCAGTTCTTC
>14|.|TRBJ2-1|TRBD1|TRBV28
CASITGAPRNEQFF
TGTGCCTCGATTACAGGGGCGCCACGTAATGAGCAGTTCTTC
>15|.|TRBJ1-4|.|TRBV9
CASSVEGGTNEKLFF
TGTGCCAGCAGCGTAGAAGGGGGTACTAATGAAAAACTGTTTTTT
>14|.|TRBJ2-2|.|TRBV18
CASSPSGNTGELFF
TGTGCCAGCTCACCATCCGGGAACACCGGGGAGCTGTTTTTT
>19|.|TRBJ2-1|TRBD1|TRBV18
CASSPLLQGGFGSYNEQFF
TGTGCCAGCTCACCTTTATTACAGGGGGGATTTGGGTCCTACAATGAGCAGTTCTTC
>13|.|TRBJ1-1|.|TRBV19
CASTMGGYTEAFF
TGTGCCAGTACCATGGGGGGTTATACTGAAGCTTTCTTT
>12|few|TRBJ2-7|.|TRBV19
CASSIHIYEQYF
TGTGCCAGTAGTATACACATCTACGAGCAGTACTTC
>14|.|TRBJ2-1|TRBD2|TRBV7-3
CASSQTGTSNEQFF
TGTGCCAGCAGCCAGACCGGGACTAGCAATGAGCAGTTCTTC
>15|.|TRBJ2-2|TRBD1|TRBV2
CASRGQSVATGELFF
TGTGCCAGCAGGGGACAGTCGGTTGCTACCGGGGAGCTGTTTTTT
>17|.|TRBJ2-5|.|TRBV12-5
CASAVRRQENSKETQYF
TGTGCTAGTGCCGTGAGGAGACAGGAGAATTCTAAAGAGACCCAGTACTTC
>17|.|TRBJ2-2|.|TRBV6-1
CASSDRRTAANTGELFF
TGTGCCAGCAGTGATCGGAGGACAGCCGCGAACACCGGGGAGCTGTTTTTT
>15|.|TRBJ2-2|.|TRBV5-4
CASTSRGSNTGELFF
TGTGCCAGCACGTCAAGGGGTTCGAACACCGGGGAGCTGTTTTTT
>12|.|TRBJ1-1|.|TRBV28
CATGGTDTEAFF
TGTGCCACCGGCGGGACGGACACTGAAGCTTTCTTT
>14|.|TRBJ1-2|TRBD1|TRBV5-4
CASSKKQGADGYTF
TGTGCCAGCAGCAAGAAACAGGGGGCGGACGGCTACACCTTC
>15|few|TRBJ2-5|TRBD2|TRBV11-2
CASSQRGRGQETQYF
TGTGCCAGCAGCCAGCGGGGCCGGGGGCAAGAGACCCAGTACTTC
>15|.|TRBJ2-2|TRBD2|TRBV7-3
CASRLAGENTGELFF
TGTGCCAGCAGACTAGCGGGAGAGAACACCGGGGAGCTGTTTTTT
>19|.|TRBJ2-1|TRBD2|TRBV10-3
CAISESRGTSGGSYNEQFF
TGTGCCATCAGTGAGTCGAGGGGGACTAGCGGGGGATCCTACAATGAGCAGTTCTTC
>13|.|TRBJ1-1|.|TRBV14
CASSQVLGREAFF
TGTGCCAGCAGCCAAGTTTTGGGCCGTGAAGCTTTCTTT
>15|once|TRBJ1-2|TRBD1|TRBV28
CASSPSGQGTFGYTF
TGTGCCAGCAGTCCGTCGGGACAGGGAACATTTGGCTACACCTTC
>15|.|TRBJ1-3|.|TRBV5-3
CARSVVQGSGNTIYF
TGTGCCAGAAGTGTTGTCCAGGGTTCTGGAAACACCATATATTTT
>16|.|TRBJ2-3|TRBD2|TRBV10-1
CASSEGLAASTDTQYF
TGCGCCAGCAGTGAGGGACTAGCGGCTAGCACAGATACGCAGTATTTT
>13|.|TRBJ2-2|.|TRBV14
CASSLTSGGELFF
TGTGCCAGCAGCTTGACCTCGGGCGGGGAGCTGTTTTTT
>15|.|TRBJ2-1|TRBD2|TRBV5-4
CASSSTSGSPREQFF
TGTGCCAGCAGCTCGACTAGCGGGAGTCCCCGGGAGCAGTTCTTC
>14|once|TRBJ2-5|TRBD2|TRBV4-3
CASSLRRGGETQYF
TGCGCCAGCAGCCTAAGGCGGGGGGGAGAGACCCAGTACTTC
>16|.|TRBJ2-5|TRBD2|TRBV10-3
CAISSQRTSGGETQYF
TGTGCCATCAGTTCCCAAAGGACTAGCGGGGGGGAGACCCAGTACTTC